Listed here is a single TCR beta chain. Its antigen remains unknown. This entry is derived from a study of Ad26.COV2.S vaccination and SARS-CoV-2 variants. Study conclusions and caveats: Breadth and depth estimates from TCRs may understate total T cell responses.

Looked up from germline, CDR1 is LNHDA and CDR2 is SQIVND (reference sequence). CDR3 size: 16 residues. V was clipped by 5 bases and J by 0 bases, with 11 bases between them. Using immunoSEQ multiplex PCR, the repertoire was profiled, and TCRdb retains in-frame clones only, with some absent. The sample shows approximately 400,000 clones, about 91% of them seen only once. Sequencing used peripheral blood, obtained after recovery from COVID-19. This chain uses TRBV19 with TRBJ2-6; the D gene is possibly TRBD1 (5 bases). The source of this sequence is a human donor who had recovered from COVID-19. The CDR3 here is CASSAEQVSGANVLTF. CDR3 nucleotides: TGTGCCAGTAGTGCCGAACAGGTCTCTGGGGCCAACGTCCTGACTTTC.